Given below is one T cell receptor beta chain in context. At one of its ends the junction is not consistent with the germline gene, which may arise from a read error. Using immunoSEQ multiplex PCR, the repertoire was profiled, and TCRdb retains in-frame clones only, with some absent. The top ten clones hold 0.9% of a sample with 80,000 to 130,000 clones, around 92% of them seen once. This record belongs to a study of T cell changes during pregnancy in multiple sclerosis. The clonotype comes from a female donor with multiple sclerosis, enrolled in a pregnancy study. The sample consisted of peripheral blood, taken before pregnancy.

The CDR3 nucleotides are TGCGCCAGCAGCAAAGACAGGGGGAATCAGCCCCAGCATTTT. This translates into CASSKDRGNQPQHF. V and J are TRBV4-1 and TRBJ1-5, with 9 bases identical to TRBD1. The CDR3 runs to 14 residues. CDR1 and CDR2 (germline): MGHRA, YSYEKL.